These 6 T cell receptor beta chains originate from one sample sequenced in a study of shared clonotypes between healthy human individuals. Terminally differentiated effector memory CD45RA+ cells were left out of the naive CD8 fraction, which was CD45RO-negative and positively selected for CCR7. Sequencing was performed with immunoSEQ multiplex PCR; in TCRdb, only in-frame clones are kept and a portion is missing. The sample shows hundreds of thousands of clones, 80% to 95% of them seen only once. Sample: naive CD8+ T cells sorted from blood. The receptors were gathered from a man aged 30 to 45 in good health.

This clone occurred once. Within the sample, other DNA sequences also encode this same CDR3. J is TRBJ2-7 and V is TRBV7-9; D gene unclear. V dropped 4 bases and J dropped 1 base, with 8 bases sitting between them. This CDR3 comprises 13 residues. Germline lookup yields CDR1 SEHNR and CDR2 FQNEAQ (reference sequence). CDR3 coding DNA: TGTGCCAGCAGCTCCCGCGGTTCCTACGAGCAGTACTTC. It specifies CASSSRGSYEQYF.

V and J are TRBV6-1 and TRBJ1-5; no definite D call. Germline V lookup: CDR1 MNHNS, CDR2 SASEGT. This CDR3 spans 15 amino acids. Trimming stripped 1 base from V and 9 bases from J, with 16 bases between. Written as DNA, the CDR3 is TGTGCCAGCAGTGAAGGTAACAGCGCCATTCGGCCCCAGCATTTT. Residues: CASSEGNSAIRPQHF.

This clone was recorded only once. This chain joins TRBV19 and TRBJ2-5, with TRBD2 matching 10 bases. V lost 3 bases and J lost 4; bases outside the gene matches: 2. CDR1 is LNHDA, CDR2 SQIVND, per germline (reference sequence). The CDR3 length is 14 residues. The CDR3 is CASSMSSGRETQYF. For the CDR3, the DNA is TGTGCCAGTAGTATGTCTAGCGGGAGAGAGACCCAGTACTTC.

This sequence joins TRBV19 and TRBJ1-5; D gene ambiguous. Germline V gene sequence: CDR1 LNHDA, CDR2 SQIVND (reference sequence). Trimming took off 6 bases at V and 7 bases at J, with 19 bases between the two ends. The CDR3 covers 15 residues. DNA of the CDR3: TGTGCCAGTAGCAATCCGAGCGGTTCCGACCAGCCCCAGCATTTT. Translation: CASSNPSGSDQPQHF. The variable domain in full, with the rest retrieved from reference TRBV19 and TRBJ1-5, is DGGITQSPKYLFRKEGQNVTLSCEQNLNHDAMYWYRQDPGQGLRLIYYSQIVNDFQKGDIAEGYSVSREKKESFPLTVTSAQKNPTAFYLCASSNPSGSDQPQHFGDGTRLSIL.

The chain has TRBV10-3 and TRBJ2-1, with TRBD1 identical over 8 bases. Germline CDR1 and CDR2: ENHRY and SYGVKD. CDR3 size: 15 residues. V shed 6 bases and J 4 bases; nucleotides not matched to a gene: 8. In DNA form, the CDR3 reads TGTGCCATCAGCGCCGAGGGACAGGTATACAATGAGCAGTTCTTC. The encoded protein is CAISAEGQVYNEQFF.

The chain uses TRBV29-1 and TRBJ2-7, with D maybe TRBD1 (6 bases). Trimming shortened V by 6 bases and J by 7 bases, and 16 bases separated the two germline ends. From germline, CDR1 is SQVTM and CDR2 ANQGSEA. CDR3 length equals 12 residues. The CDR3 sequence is CSVRGGGAEQYF. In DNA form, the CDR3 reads TGCAGCGTCCGAGGTGGGGGCGCAGAGCAGTACTTC.